The TCR beta chain under discussion was sequenced for a study of T-cell memory formation after mild COVID-19. At the level of the study: TCR clustering was largely donor specific.

Study-wide results and caveats: Some clones that responded were present in memory (sampled pre-infection), which suggests cross-reactive memory joined. The SARS-CoV-2 specificity of second-wave clones reaching peak at day 37 remained unverified. Mainly in CM and EM were contracting CD4+ clones; CD8+ were in EMRA.

As regards this clonotype: Its antigen is unknown.

TCRdb independently ran MiXCR on the 5' RACE reads; one entry per CDR3 protein. In the table there are roughly 250,000 distinct CDR3 sequences, approximately 15% of which are singletons. This CDR3 spans 15 amino acids. The germline CDR1 and CDR2 sequences are SGHDN and FVKESK. V lost 4 bases, J lost 0 bases, and 12 bases lay in between. This TCR was recovered from a man younger than 35 who had mild COVID-19 (a few samples of this study predate the infection). Cell type and time point are not known. The V and J genes are TRBV14 and TRBJ1-1; D unclear. The sample consisted of PBMCs or a T cell subset sorted from them (not recorded which). The CDR3 region has the DNA TGTGCCAGCAGCCCGTTCTCTTTAATGAACACTGAAGCTTTCTTT. This gives the protein CASSPFSLMNTEAFF.